One sample yielded the 18 T cell receptor beta chains listed below, sequenced in a study of cytomegalovirus exposure and HLA in healthy donors. Primers for the PCR totalled 60 Vbeta and 13 Jbeta. This table comes from immunoSEQ multiplex PCR, and its TCRdb copy is limited to in-frame clones, with some not included. The sample data list tens of thousands of clones. Sequenced sample: PBMCs. The receptors derive from a woman in her thirties or forties in good health and CMV-seropositive.

The J gene is TRBJ2-5, the V gene TRBV10-2; D is possibly TRBD2 (5 bases). V shed 7 bases and J shed 4 bases, with 16 bases lying between them. The CDR3 length is 14 residues. Germline CDR1 reads WSHSY; CDR2 reads SAAADI. Here the CDR3 DNA reads TGCGCCAGCACGTCAGCAGCGGTATCAGAGACCCAGTACTTC. It encodes CASTSAAVSETQYF.

This chain connects TRBV4-1 to TRBJ2-2; TRBD1 matches at 7 bases. J lost 1 base, V lost 0 bases, and 8 bases had no gene match. Germline V gene lookup returns CDR1 MGHRA and CDR2 YSYEKL. This CDR3 comprises 18 residues. The CDR3 sequence is CASSQDNRQGLNTGELFF. The CDR3 nucleotides are TGCGCCAGCAGCCAAGATAATCGACAGGGCCTGAACACCGGGGAGCTGTTTTTT.

This rearrangement joins TRBV18 to TRBJ2-1, with 10 bases identical to TRBD2. V gave up 6 bases and J gave up 5 bases; unmatched junction bases: 7. CDR3 length: 15 amino acids. The V gene's germline CDR1 is KGHSH and CDR2 LQKENI. CDR3 DNA sequence: TGTGCCAGCTCCCCGTGGACTAGCGGAAACAATGAGCAGTTCTTC. Protein product: CASSPWTSGNNEQFF. The complete variable domain, with remaining parts taken from reference TRBV18 and TRBJ2-1, reads NAGVMQNPRHLVRRRGQEARLRCSPMKGHSHVYWYRQLPEEGLKFMVYLQKENIIDESGMPKERFSAEFPKEGPSILRIQQVVRGDSAAYFCASSPWTSGNNEQFFGPGTRLTVL.

J is TRBJ2-5 and V is TRBV20-1, with D maybe TRBD2 (5 bases). The CDR3 is 10 residues long. Germline CDR1 and CDR2: DFQATT and SNEGSKA (reference sequence). Trimming removed 5 bases from V and 5 bases from J, with 6 bases in between. The CDR3 bases are TGCAGTGCTTCGGGGGAGACCCAGTACTTC. Translated, it gives CSASGETQYF.

The chain is built from TRBV5-1 and TRBJ1-1, with no clear D. The CDR3 is made up of 14 amino acids. V gave up 2 bases and J gave up 2 bases, with 10 bases separating them. Germline values: CDR1 SGHRS, CDR2 YFSETQ. The CDR3, as DNA: TGCGCCAGCAGCTTCGGAGCCATAAACACTGAAGCTTTCTTT. Translated, it gives CASSFGAINTEAFF.

The chain combines TRBV5-1 with TRBJ2-1, with 7 bases matching TRBD2. CDR3 length equals 16 residues. With V trimmed by 4 bases and J by 3 bases, 10 bases remained unmatched. CDR1 is SGHRS and CDR2 is YFSETQ in the germline V gene. The DNA for the CDR3 is TGCGCCAGCAGCCGGAGTCCGGGACTAAGCTACAATGAGCAGTTCTTC. It translates to CASSRSPGLSYNEQFF.

This chain links TRBV28 with TRBJ2-7; 7 nucleotides agree with TRBD2. The CDR3 sequence is 14 residues long. The V and J ends lost 4 bases and 3 bases, in that order; junction bases with no gene match: 6. Germline V lookup: CDR1 MDHEN, CDR2 SYDVKM. The CDR3: CASSSRLALYEQYF. The CDR3 coding sequence is TGTGCCAGCAGTTCCCGACTAGCCCTCTACGAGCAGTACTTC.

The genes are TRBV15 and TRBJ1-6; 7 positions agree with TRBD1. Unmatched junction bases numbered 7, after V lost 5 bases and J lost 6 bases. Germline-derived CDR1 and CDR2 are LNHNV and YYDKDF (reference sequence). This CDR3 is built from 15 residues. The CDR3 DNA sequence: TGTGCCACCAGCGTCGACAGGGTTCGTAATTCACCCCTCCACTTT. This codes for CATSVDRVRNSPLHF.

This chain links TRBV5-8 with TRBJ2-3; TRBD2 matches at 9 bases. This CDR3 contains 15 residues. V dropped 4 bases and J dropped 6; count of bases not matched to a gene: 9. Germline CDR1 reads SGHTS; CDR2 reads YDEGEE. The CDR3 is CASSTGLANGDTQYF. In DNA, the CDR3 is TGTGCCAGCAGCACCGGACTAGCGAATGGGGATACGCAGTATTTT.

The genes are TRBV28 and TRBJ1-1, with a weak D call TRBD1 (6 bases). CDR3 size: 14 residues. Trimming stripped 4 bases from V and 4 bases from J, with 13 bases between. Germline loops: CDR1 MDHEN, CDR2 SYDVKM. The CDR3 DNA reads TGTGCCAGCAGTTCAGGGACACGGATCACTGAAGCTTTCTTT. Translated, it gives CASSSGTRITEAFF.

This chain joins TRBV11-3 and TRBJ2-3; TRBD1 aligns across 7 bases. The CDR3 is made up of 15 amino acids. Germline V gene sequence: CDR1 SGHNT, CDR2 YENEEA. V gave up 5 bases and J gave up 2 bases; unmatched junction bases: 7. This CDR3 reads CASSLGQAFTDTQYF. DNA of the CDR3: TGTGCCAGCAGCCTAGGACAGGCCTTCACAGATACGCAGTATTTT.

The V gene is TRBV10-3, the J gene TRBJ2-1, with 7 bases lining up with TRBD2. Per germline, CDR1 ENHRY and CDR2 SYGVKD. The CDR3 is 17 residues long. V dropped 0 bases and J dropped 5; count of bases not matched to a gene: 10. The CDR3 DNA reads TGTGCCATCAGTGAGTCAAGAGCGAGCGGGGACGACAATGAGCAGTTCTTC. Translated: CAISESRASGDDNEQFF.

The V and J genes are TRBV7-2 and TRBJ2-7; TRBD2 matches at 11 bases. The germline V gene has CDR1 SGHTA and CDR2 FQGNSA. Trimming took 5 bases from V and 1 from J; bases not matched to a gene: 4. The CDR3 consists of 15 residues. CDR3 protein: CASSLLAGESYEQYF. CDR3 DNA sequence: TGTGCCAGCAGCCTACTAGCGGGGGAGTCCTACGAGCAGTACTTC.

The chain has TRBV28 and TRBJ2-1, with TRBD2 identical over 9 bases. This CDR3 has 17 amino acids. V lost 1 base and J lost 3; bases outside the gene matches: 7. Germline V gives CDR1 MDHEN, CDR2 SYDVKM. Here the CDR3 reads CASSLSLAGGDYNEQFF. The DNA for the CDR3 is TGTGCCAGCAGTTTATCTCTGGCGGGAGGGGACTACAATGAGCAGTTCTTC.

The chain joins TRBV7-2 to TRBJ2-1, with a possible D match to TRBD1 (5 bases). The CDR3 contains 12 residues. With 1 base removed from V and 9 bases from J, the gap between germline ends came to 7 bases. CDR1 SGHTA and CDR2 FQGNSA come from the germline V gene. CDR3 sequence: CASSLGGSEQFF. As DNA, the CDR3 is TGTGCCAGCAGCTTAGGGGGCAGTGAGCAGTTCTTC.

This chain uses TRBV5-8 with TRBJ2-7, with D tentatively TRBD2 (5 bases). Per the germline V gene, CDR1 is SGHTS and CDR2 is YDEGEE. The V and J ends lost 4 bases and 5 bases respectively, with 16 bases between them. This CDR3 is 14 amino acids long. CDR3 sequence: CASSGYFVAHEQYF. The CDR3 coding sequence is TGTGCCAGCAGCGGATACTTCGTAGCGCACGAGCAGTACTTC.

The chain employs TRBV5-8 and TRBJ2-1, with a tentative D call TRBD2 (6 bases). The CDR3 extends over 17 amino acids. The V and J ends lost 3 bases and 3 bases respectively, with 19 bases between them. CDR1 is SGHTS, CDR2 YDEGEE, per germline. CDR3 residues: CASSSSRDWFGYNEQFF. CDR3 bases: TGTGCCAGCAGCTCGTCCCGGGACTGGTTTGGCTACAATGAGCAGTTCTTC.

The J gene is TRBJ2-7, the V gene TRBV18; TRBD2 is a possible D gene (7 bases). V dropped 0 bases and J dropped 2 bases, with 11 bases sitting between them. The germline V gene has CDR1 KGHSH and CDR2 LQKENI. This CDR3 is built from 15 residues. The CDR3 sequence is CASSPPGGLTYEQYF. The CDR3 DNA sequence: TGTGCCAGCTCACCACCGGGGGGGCTGACCTACGAGCAGTACTTC. The full variable domain, rest sourced from reference TRBV18 and TRBJ2-7, is NAGVMQNPRHLVRRRGQEARLRCSPMKGHSHVYWYRQLPEEGLKFMVYLQKENIIDESGMPKERFSAEFPKEGPSILRIQQVVRGDSAAYFCASSPPGGLTYEQYFGPGTRLTVT.